The clone carrying this T cell receptor (beta chain) has only a few counts. Its antigen is not known. Germline V CDR1 and CDR2: MNHNS, SASEGT. This CDR3 has 15 residues. The ends lost 6 bases at V and 6 bases at J; junction bases unmatched: 5. This sample was taken from a study of T cells in Graves' hyperthyroidism and ophthalmopathy. TCR beta CDR3 regions were amplified from RNA transcripts. With the HTBI primer set, the TCR CDR3 went through a first round of RT-PCR. TCRdb re-derived calls from the multiplex PCR reads in MiXCR, one entry per CDR3 protein. Of roughly 170,000 distinct CDR3 sequences listed, over 7.5% were seen once; the top ten hold roughly a fifth. Whole-study findings and limits: Stable hyperthyroidism was separated from ophthalmopathy by a model based on 13 V-J features.

Uncontrolled infection, other autoimmune disease, pregnancy or lactation barred patients from enrollment. The material sequenced was blood. The chain joins TRBV6-1 to TRBJ2-1; 13 bases are a match to TRBD2. The TCR comes from a woman between 18 and 29 years old with Graves' hyperthyroidism that later progressed to Graves' ophthalmopathy. CDR3 region: CASRRLAGGPNEQFF. The CDR3 DNA sequence: TGTGCCAGCAGAAGACTAGCGGGAGGCCCCAATGAGCAGTTCTTC.